These 17 T cell receptor beta chains share one sample of origin, sequenced in a study of blood T cell repertoires in COVID-19. Profiling relied on immunoSEQ multiplex PCR, and the TCRdb table lists in-frame clones only, not all of them. The table shows roughly 100,000 clones, with approximately 82% occurring only once. The sample comprised peripheral blood. The source is a man aged 55 to 70 with active or convalescent COVID-19.

The count of this clone is one. The chain combines TRBV5-1 with TRBJ1-1, with 7 bases aligning to TRBD1. CDR3 length: 16 amino acids. Germline trimming cut 7 bases from V and 2 bases from J; bases unmatched to any gene: 14. Germline V gives CDR1 SGHRS, CDR2 YFSETQ. The CDR3 protein is CASGSVLDRPNTEAFF. The CDR3 coding sequence is TGCGCCAGCGGCTCGGTTTTGGACAGGCCCAACACTGAAGCTTTCTTT.

This chain joins TRBV27 and TRBJ2-2, with 9 bases identical to TRBD2. The V gene end was trimmed by 4 bases and the J gene end by 7 bases; junction bases not matched to a gene: 13. This CDR3 has 17 residues. The germline V gene encodes CDR1 MNHEY and CDR2 SMNVEV (reference sequence). CDR3: CASSSFRSGSPIGELFF. For the CDR3, the DNA is TGTGCCAGCAGTTCCTTTCGTAGCGGGAGTCCCATCGGGGAGCTGTTTTTT.

The rearrangement uses TRBV9 and TRBJ2-1; D gene unclear. Germline V gene sequence: CDR1 SGDLS, CDR2 YYNGEE. CDR3 length equals 15 residues. V shed 3 bases and J shed 0 bases, with 10 bases lying between them. The CDR3 spells CASSASPSSYNEQFF. The DNA for the CDR3 is TGTGCCAGCAGCGCTAGTCCGAGCTCCTACAATGAGCAGTTCTTC.

The V gene is TRBV5-4, the J gene TRBJ2-1; TRBD2 aligns across 9 bases. The CDR3 has 16 amino acids. Germline values: CDR1 SGHNT, CDR2 YYREEE (reference sequence). V trimming: 4 bases; J trimming: 0 bases; junction bases outside the gene matches: 5. CDR3 sequence reads: CASSASGRLSYNEQFF. The CDR3 nucleotides read TGTGCCAGCAGCGCCAGCGGGAGGCTCTCCTACAATGAGCAGTTCTTC. Variable domain in full (rest from reference TRBV5-4 and TRBJ2-1): ETGVTQSPTHLIKTRGQQVTLRCSSQSGHNTVSWYQQALGQGPQFIFQYYREEENGRGNFPPRFSGLQFPNYSSELNVNALELDDSALYLCASSASGRLSYNEQFFGPGTRLTVL.

The chain employs TRBV18 and TRBJ2-7; a weak D match, TRBD1 (5 bases). The CDR3 consists of 14 residues. Between the trimmed V and J ends, which lost 3 bases and 0 bases, there was a span of 9 bases. Germline V gene sequence: CDR1 KGHSH, CDR2 LQKENI. In DNA form, the CDR3 reads TGTGCCAGCTCACCGAGACAGAGCTCCTACGAGCAGTACGTC. It codes for CASSPRQSSYEQYV.

The chain carries TRBV5-1 and TRBJ2-7; 12 bases match TRBD1. The V segment lost 1 base and the J segment 6 bases; nucleotides outside the gene matches: 8. There are 16 residues in the CDR3. Germline assignment: CDR1 SGHRS and CDR2 YFSETQ. DNA of the CDR3: TGCGCCAGCAGCTTGTCAGTGGGACAGGGGGCGGGCGAGCAGTACTTC. This encodes CASSLSVGQGAGEQYF.

V is TRBV6-5 and J is TRBJ1-6, with D maybe TRBD1 (5 bases). The V end was cut by 8 bases, the J end by 1 base, with 9 bases between. The CDR3 is made up of 14 amino acids. CDR1 is MNHEY, CDR2 SVGAGI, per germline. The CDR3 loop reads CASQGKSYNSPLHF. The CDR3, as DNA: TGTGCCAGCCAGGGAAAATCCTATAATTCACCCCTCCACTTT.

This chain joins TRBV19 and TRBJ1-1, with no clear D. Germline CDR1 and CDR2: LNHDA and SQIVND (reference sequence). V was clipped by 6 bases and J by 1 base, with 9 bases between them. CDR3 length equals 13 residues. CDR3 in amino acids: CASRYTGNTEAFF. Here the CDR3 DNA reads TGTGCCAGTAGGTATACGGGGAACACTGAAGCTTTCTTT.

V is TRBV5-4 and J is TRBJ2-7; 9 bases are shared with TRBD2. The length of the CDR3 is 19 residues. The germline V gene has CDR1 SGHNT and CDR2 YYREEE (reference sequence). Trimming at V came to 2 bases and at J to 6 bases, leaving 21 bases not matched to a gene. The CDR3 region has the DNA TGTGCCAGCAGCTTTAGTTGTTCCGGAGCGGGAGGCCCCGGTTGCGAGCAGTACGTC. This codes for CASSFSCSGAGGPGCEQYV.

The chain employs TRBV28 and TRBJ1-2; D call uncertain. The length of the CDR3 is 13 residues. Germline CDR1 MDHEN, CDR2 SYDVKM. V lost 1 base to trimming and J lost 5 bases, with 8 bases between them. The CDR3, as DNA: TGTGCCAGCAGTTTATCTTCAGTTTATGGCTACACCTTC. Translating it yields CASSLSSVYGYTF.

J is TRBJ2-3 and V is TRBV5-1; D call uncertain. V was cut by 1 base and J by 1 base, with 10 bases left in between. The CDR3 length is 15 residues. Germline V lookup: CDR1 SGHRS, CDR2 YFSETQ. This CDR3 reads CASSLYPTGTDTQYF. CDR3 nucleotide sequence: TGCGCCAGCAGCTTGTATCCCACGGGCACAGATACGCAGTATTTT. The whole variable domain, remainder taken from reference TRBV5-1 and TRBJ2-3, is KAGVTQTPRYLIKTRGQQVTLSCSPISGHRSVSWYQQTPGQGLQFLFEYFSETQRNKGNFPGRFSGRQFSNSRSEMNVSTLELGDSALYLCASSLYPTGTDTQYFGPGTRLTVL.

Details on this clone: The same CDR3 also results from other DNA sequences found in this sample. This chain links TRBV18 with TRBJ1-1; unclear D gene. This CDR3 spans 13 amino acids. Germline values: CDR1 KGHSH, CDR2 LQKENI. V lost 3 bases and J lost 7, with 12 bases in between. CDR3: CASSPPGVGEAFF. CDR3 bases: TGTGCCAGCTCACCCCCCGGAGTTGGTGAAGCTTTCTTT.

This rearrangement joins TRBV9 to TRBJ2-1, with 9 bases fitting TRBD1. After removal of 0 bases from V and 11 bases from J, the junction contained 15 bases not matched to a gene. This CDR3 comprises 17 residues. Looked up from germline, CDR1 is SGDLS and CDR2 is YYNGEE. The CDR3 region has the DNA TGTGCCAGCAGCGTAGTTTCGATATCCACAGGGGGCGGGAAGCAGTTCTTC. This encodes CASSVVSISTGGGKQFF.

The J gene is TRBJ2-1, the V gene TRBV11-2, with TRBD1 matching 8 bases. In germline, CDR1 is SGHAT, CDR2 FQNNGV. Unmatched junction bases numbered 1, after V lost 1 base and J lost 2 bases. The length of the CDR3 is 15 residues. CDR3: CASSLGQGPYNEQFF. CDR3 DNA: TGTGCCAGCAGCTTAGGACAGGGGCCCTACAATGAGCAGTTCTTC.

This clone has only one observation. The chain has TRBV7-2 and TRBJ1-5, with 7 nucleotides matching TRBD1. V shed 6 bases, J shed 6 bases, and the junction held 11 bases outside the gene matches. The CDR3 totals 15 residues. Germline CDR1 and CDR2: SGHTA and FQGNSA. CDR3 in DNA: TGTGCCAGCAGTTGGGGTGGGGGACAGAGTCAGCCCCAGCATTTT. Translated: CASSWGGGQSQPQHF.

This chain links TRBV4-1 with TRBJ1-1; no clear D gene. V was clipped by 0 bases and J by 6 bases, with 17 bases between them. CDR3 length: 16 residues. Per germline, CDR1 MGHRA and CDR2 YSYEKL. Here the CDR3 DNA reads TGCGCCAGCAGCCAAGATCTTTGGCGGCGCGGGGCTGAAGCTTTCTTT. Translating gives CASSQDLWRRGAEAFF.

This clone was observed once. The chain employs TRBV10-1 and TRBJ2-7; D gene ambiguous. This CDR3 is 12 amino acids long. Germline-derived CDR1 and CDR2 are WNHNN and SYGVQD (reference sequence). Trimming cost V 3 bases and J 0 bases, with 3 bases left between them. CDR3 region: CASSDSSYEQYF. DNA of the CDR3: TGCGCCAGCAGTGACTCCTCCTACGAGCAGTACTTC.